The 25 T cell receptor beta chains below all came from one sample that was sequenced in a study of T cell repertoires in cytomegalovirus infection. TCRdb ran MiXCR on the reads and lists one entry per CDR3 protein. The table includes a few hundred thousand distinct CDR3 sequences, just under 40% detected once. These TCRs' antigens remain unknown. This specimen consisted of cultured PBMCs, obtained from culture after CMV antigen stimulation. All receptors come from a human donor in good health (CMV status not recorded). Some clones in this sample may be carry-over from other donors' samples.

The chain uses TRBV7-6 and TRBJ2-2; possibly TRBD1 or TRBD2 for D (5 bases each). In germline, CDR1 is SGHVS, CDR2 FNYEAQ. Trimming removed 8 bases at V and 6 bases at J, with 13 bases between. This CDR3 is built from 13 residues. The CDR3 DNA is TGTGCCAGCCCTAAGGGGAGTTCCGGGGAGCTGTTTTTT. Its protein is CASPKGSSGELFF.

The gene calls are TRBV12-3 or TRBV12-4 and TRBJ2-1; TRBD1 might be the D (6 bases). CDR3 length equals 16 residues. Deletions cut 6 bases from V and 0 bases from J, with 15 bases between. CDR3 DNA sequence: TGTGCCAGCAGCCGCAGGGGCTCGAGCTCCTACAATGAGCAGTTCTTC. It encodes CASSRRGSSSYNEQFF.

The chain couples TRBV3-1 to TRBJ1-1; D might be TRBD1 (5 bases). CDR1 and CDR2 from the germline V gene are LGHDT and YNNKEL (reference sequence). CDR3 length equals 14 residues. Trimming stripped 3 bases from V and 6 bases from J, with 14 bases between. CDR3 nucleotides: TGTGCCAGCAGCCAGAGAGGCCTAGGGGCTGAAGCTTTCTTT. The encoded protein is CASSQRGLGAEAFF.

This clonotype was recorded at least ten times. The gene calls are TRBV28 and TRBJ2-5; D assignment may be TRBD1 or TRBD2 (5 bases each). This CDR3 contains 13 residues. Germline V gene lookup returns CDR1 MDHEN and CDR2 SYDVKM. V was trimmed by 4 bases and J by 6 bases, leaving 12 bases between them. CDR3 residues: CASSSGTVQTQYF. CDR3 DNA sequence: TGTGCCAGCAGTTCGGGGACGGTGCAGACCCAGTACTTC.

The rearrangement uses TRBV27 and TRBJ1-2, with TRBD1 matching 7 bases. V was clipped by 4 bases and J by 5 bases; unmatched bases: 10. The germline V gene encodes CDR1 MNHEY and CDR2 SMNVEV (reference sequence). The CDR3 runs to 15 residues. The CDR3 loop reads CASSYLDRVGYGYTF. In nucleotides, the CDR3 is TGTGCCAGCAGTTACCTCGACAGGGTCGGGTATGGCTACACCTTC.

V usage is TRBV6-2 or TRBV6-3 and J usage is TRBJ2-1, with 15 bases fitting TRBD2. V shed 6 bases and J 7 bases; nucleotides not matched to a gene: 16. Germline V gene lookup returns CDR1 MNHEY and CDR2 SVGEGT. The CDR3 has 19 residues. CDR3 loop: CASSSRGLAGGPVWNEQFF. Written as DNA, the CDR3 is TGTGCCAGCAGCAGCCGAGGACTAGCGGGAGGGCCGGTTTGGAATGAGCAGTTCTTC.

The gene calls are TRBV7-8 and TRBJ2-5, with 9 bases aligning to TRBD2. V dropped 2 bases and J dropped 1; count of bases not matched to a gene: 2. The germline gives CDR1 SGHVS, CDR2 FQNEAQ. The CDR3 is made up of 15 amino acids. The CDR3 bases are TGTGCCAGCAGCTTACAAGCGGGGGGCCAAGAGACCCAGTACTTC. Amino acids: CASSLQAGGQETQYF.

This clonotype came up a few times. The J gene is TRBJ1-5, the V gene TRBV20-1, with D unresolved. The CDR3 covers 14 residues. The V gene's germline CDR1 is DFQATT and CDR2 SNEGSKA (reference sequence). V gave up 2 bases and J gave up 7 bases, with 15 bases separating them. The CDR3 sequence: CSARSPSSDQPQHF. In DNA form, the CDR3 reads TGCAGTGCTAGATCCCCATCGTCGGACCAGCCCCAGCATTTT.

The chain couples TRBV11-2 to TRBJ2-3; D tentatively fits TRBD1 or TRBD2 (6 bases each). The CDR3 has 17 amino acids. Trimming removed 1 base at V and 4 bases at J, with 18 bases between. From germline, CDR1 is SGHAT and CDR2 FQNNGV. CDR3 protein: CASSLVHGGIIPDTQYF. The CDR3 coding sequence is TGTGCCAGCAGCTTAGTTCACGGGGGCATCATACCAGATACGCAGTATTTT.

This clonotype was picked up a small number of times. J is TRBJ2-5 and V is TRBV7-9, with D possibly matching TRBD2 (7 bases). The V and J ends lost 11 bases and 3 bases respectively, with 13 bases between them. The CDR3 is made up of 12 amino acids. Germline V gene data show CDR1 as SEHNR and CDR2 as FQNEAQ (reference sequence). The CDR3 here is CASGGPEETQYF. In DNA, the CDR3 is TGTGCCTCGGGGGGCCCTGAAGAGACCCAGTACTTC.

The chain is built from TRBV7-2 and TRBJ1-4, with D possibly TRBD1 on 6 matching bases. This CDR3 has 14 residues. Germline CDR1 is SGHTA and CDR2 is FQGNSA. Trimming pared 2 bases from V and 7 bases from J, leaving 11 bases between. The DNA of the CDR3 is TGTGCCAGCAGCTTACAGGGGACGGGTGAAAAACTGTTTTTT. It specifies CASSLQGTGEKLFF.

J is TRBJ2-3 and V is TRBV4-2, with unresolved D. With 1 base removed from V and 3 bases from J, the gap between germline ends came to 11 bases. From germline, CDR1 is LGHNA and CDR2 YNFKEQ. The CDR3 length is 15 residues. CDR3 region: CASSQGPQSTDTQYF. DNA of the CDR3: TGTGCCAGCAGCCAAGGACCCCAGAGTACAGATACGCAGTATTTT.

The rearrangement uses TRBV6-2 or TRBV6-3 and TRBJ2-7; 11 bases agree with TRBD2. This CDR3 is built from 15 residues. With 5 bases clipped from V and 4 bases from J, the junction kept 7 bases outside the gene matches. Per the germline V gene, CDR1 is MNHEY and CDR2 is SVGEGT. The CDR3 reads CASSRRTSGPYEQYF. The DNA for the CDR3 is TGTGCCAGCAGTCGCCGGACTAGCGGGCCGTACGAGCAGTACTTC.

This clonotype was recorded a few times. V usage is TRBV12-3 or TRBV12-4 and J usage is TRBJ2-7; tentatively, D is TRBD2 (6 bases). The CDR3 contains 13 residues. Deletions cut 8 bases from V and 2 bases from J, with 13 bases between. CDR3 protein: CASRAAGTYEQYF. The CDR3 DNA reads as TGTGCCAGCCGAGCGGCGGGAACCTACGAGCAGTACTTC.

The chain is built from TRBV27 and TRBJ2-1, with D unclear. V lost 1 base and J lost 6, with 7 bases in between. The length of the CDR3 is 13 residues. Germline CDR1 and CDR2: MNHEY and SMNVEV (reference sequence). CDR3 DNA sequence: TGTGCCAGCAGTTTATGGTTGGGCAATGAGCAGTTCTTC. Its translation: CASSLWLGNEQFF.

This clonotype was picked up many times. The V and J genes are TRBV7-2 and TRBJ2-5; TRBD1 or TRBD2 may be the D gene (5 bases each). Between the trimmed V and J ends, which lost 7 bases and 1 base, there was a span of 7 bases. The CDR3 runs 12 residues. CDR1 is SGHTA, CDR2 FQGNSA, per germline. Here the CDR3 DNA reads TGTGCCAGCATGGGGGTCCAAGAGACCCAGTACTTC. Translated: CASMGVQETQYF. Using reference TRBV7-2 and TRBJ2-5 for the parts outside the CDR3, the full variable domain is GAGVSQSPSNKVTEKGKDVELRCDPISGHTALYWYRQSLGQGLEFLIYFQGNSAPDKSGLPSDRFSAERTGGSVSTLTIQRTQQEDSAVYLCASMGVQETQYFGPGTRLLVL.

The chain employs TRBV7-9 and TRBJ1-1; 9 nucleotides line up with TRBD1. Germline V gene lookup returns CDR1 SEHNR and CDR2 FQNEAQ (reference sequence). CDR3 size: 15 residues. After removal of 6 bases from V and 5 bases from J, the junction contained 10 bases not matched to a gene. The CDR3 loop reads CASRPTTGGGTEAFF. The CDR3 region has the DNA TGTGCCAGCAGACCAACGACAGGGGGAGGGACTGAAGCTTTCTTT. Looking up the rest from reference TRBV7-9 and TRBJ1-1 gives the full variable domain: DTGVSQNPRHKITKRGQNVTFRCDPISEHNRLYWYRQTLGQGPEFLTYFQNEAQLEKSRLLSDRFSAERPKGSFSTLEIQRTEQGDSAMYLCASRPTTGGGTEAFFGQGTRLTVV.

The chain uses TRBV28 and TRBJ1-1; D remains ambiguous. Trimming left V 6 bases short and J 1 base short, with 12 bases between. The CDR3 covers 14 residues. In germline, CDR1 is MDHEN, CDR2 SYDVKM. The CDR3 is CASSPIGPNTEAFF. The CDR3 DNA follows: TGTGCCAGCAGCCCCATAGGACCGAACACTGAAGCTTTCTTT.

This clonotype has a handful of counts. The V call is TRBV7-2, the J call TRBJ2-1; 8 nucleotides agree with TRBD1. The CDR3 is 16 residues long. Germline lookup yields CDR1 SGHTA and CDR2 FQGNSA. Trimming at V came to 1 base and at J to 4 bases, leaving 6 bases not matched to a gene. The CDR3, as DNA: TGTGCCAGCAGCTTAGTGGGGACAGGCTATTACAATGAGCAGTTCTTC. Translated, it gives CASSLVGTGYYNEQFF.

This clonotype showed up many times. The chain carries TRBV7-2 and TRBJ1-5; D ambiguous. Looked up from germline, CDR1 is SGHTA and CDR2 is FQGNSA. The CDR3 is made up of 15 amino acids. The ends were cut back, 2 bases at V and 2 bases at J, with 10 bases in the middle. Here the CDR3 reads CASSLSAMGNQPQHF. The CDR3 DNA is TGTGCCAGCAGCTTATCGGCTATGGGCAATCAGCCCCAGCATTTT.

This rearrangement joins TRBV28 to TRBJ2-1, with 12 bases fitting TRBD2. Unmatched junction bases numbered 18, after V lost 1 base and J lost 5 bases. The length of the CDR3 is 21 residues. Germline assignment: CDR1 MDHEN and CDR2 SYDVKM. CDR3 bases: TGTGCCAGCAGTTTATCTAAACGATGGCTAGCGGGGGGGCATAAGAACAATGAGCAGTTCTTC. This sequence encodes CASSLSKRWLAGGHKNNEQFF.

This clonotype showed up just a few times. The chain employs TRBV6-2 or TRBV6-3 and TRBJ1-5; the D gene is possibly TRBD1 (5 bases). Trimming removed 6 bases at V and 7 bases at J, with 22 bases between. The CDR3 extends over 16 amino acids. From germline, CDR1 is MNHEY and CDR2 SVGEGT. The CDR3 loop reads CASRPGPPGLGQPQHF. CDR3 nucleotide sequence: TGTGCCAGCAGGCCCGGCCCTCCGGGACTAGGGCAGCCCCAGCATTTT.

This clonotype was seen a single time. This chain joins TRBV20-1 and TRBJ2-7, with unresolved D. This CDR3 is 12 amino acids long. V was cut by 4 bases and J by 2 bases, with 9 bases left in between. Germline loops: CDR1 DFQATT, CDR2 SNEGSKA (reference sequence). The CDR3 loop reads CSAISRAYEQYF. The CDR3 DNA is TGCAGTGCTATAAGTCGAGCCTACGAGCAGTACTTC.

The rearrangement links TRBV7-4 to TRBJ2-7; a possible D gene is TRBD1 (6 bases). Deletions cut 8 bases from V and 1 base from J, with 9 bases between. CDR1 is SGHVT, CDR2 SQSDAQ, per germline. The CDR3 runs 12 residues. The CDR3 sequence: CASADRSYEQYF. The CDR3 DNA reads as TGTGCCAGCGCGGACAGATCCTACGAGCAGTACTTC.

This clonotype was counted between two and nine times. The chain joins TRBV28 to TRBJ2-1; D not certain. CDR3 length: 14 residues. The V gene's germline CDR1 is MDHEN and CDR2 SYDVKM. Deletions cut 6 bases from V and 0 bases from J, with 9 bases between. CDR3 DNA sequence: TGTGCCAGCAGGATGGTAAGCTCCTACAATGAGCAGTTCTTC. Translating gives CASRMVSSYNEQFF. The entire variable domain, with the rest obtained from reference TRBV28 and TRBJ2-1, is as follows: DVKVTQSSRYLVKRTGEKVFLECVQDMDHENMFWYRQDPGLGLRLIYFSYDVKMKEKGDIPEGYSVSREKKERFSLILESASTNQTSMYLCASRMVSSYNEQFFGPGTRLTVL.